This TCR beta chain is from a study of regulatory T cells in long-lasting Graves disease. Time point denoted: persistent/refractory GD, antithyroid drugs over 5 years with positive TRAb. Following extraction of RNA from PBMCs, that RNA was used to make the TCR library. The diagnosis of Graves' disease used American Thyroid Association guidelines. There are many counts of this clonotype. Antigen unknown. Trimming removed 6 bases from V and 3 bases from J, with 8 bases in between. The CDR3 extends over 13 amino acids. Per the germline V gene, CDR1 is SGHTA and CDR2 is FQGNSA. General study points: Favored usage of TRBV28, TRBJ1-2 and TRBJ2-5 was recorded in persistent disease. Authors noted too few samples as a limitation. Persistent Graves' patients showed reduced TCR diversity versus newly diagnosed patients.

Arm-PCR with iRepertoire HTBI primers amplified the CDR3 regions for these TCR beta libraries. TCRdb reprocessed the multiplex PCR reads with MiXCR, giving one entry per CDR3 protein. Found here are 360,000 or so distinct CDR3 sequences, roughly 25% of them singletons; the top ten hold 28%. This clonotype was sampled from a woman between 40 and 55 years old with Graves disease. The sample here was peripheral blood mononuclear cells (PBMCs), taken when the disease was refractory, from a patient treated with antithyroid drugs. This chain links TRBV7-2 with TRBJ2-2; D may be TRBD1 (5 bases). This CDR3 reads CASRGPHTGELFF. CDR3 DNA sequence: TGTGCCAGCAGGGGGCCACACACCGGGGAGCTGTTTTTT.